The 27 T cell receptor beta chains below all came from one sample that was sequenced in a study of cytotoxic CD8 clonotypes in ibrutinib-treated CLL. Profiled with immunoSEQ multiplex PCR; TCRdb holds only in-frame clones, not every one. The table records about 35,000 clones, 71% of them present only once. The source was PBMCs, collected at disease progression, from a patient treated with ibrutinib. The receptor source for this set is a human donor with chronic lymphocytic leukemia.

V usage is TRBV29-1 and J usage is TRBJ1-2; D is unresolved. CDR1 SQVTM and CDR2 ANQGSEA come from the germline V gene. The CDR3 loop spans 11 amino acids. Trimming removed 7 bases at V and 2 bases at J, with 8 bases between. The CDR3 nucleotides read TGCAGCGCCGCAGAAAACTATGGCTACACCTTC. It specifies CSAAENYGYTF.

This chain joins TRBV5-4 and TRBJ2-1; possibly TRBD1 for D (5 bases). This CDR3 contains 11 residues. Germline assignment: CDR1 SGHNT and CDR2 YYREEE (reference sequence). V lost 1 base and J lost 9, with 5 bases in between. CDR3 region: CASSLRGEQFF. The CDR3 DNA reads TGTGCCAGCAGCTTGAGGGGTGAGCAGTTCTTC.

This clone was seen only a few times. The V call is TRBV19, the J call TRBJ2-2; a possible D gene is TRBD1 (6 bases). Germline loops: CDR1 LNHDA, CDR2 SQIVND (reference sequence). Trimming removed 10 bases at V and 8 bases at J, with 20 bases between. CDR3 length: 14 residues. CDR3 DNA: TGTGCCACCCTGGGACACCCGCTGGAAGGGGAGCTGTTTTTT. It encodes CATLGHPLEGELFF.

The V gene is TRBV7-6, the J gene TRBJ2-3, with D maybe TRBD1 (7 bases). Deletions cut 2 bases from V and 0 bases from J, with 15 bases between. Per germline, CDR1 SGHVS and CDR2 FNYEAQ. The CDR3 runs to 17 residues. The CDR3 DNA is TGTGCCAGCAGCTTAACCGGAGGGGGCCTTAGCACAGATACGCAGTATTTT. Encoded protein: CASSLTGGGLSTDTQYF.

The V call is TRBV5-1, the J call TRBJ2-1, with unresolved D. The length of the CDR3 is 17 residues. V gave up 0 bases and J gave up 0 bases, with 13 bases separating them. In germline, CDR1 is SGHRS, CDR2 YFSETQ. The CDR3 nucleotides read TGCGCCAGCAGCTTGGAAGTTGGCAGGCGCTCCTACAATGAGCAGTTCTTC. Translation gives CASSLEVGRRSYNEQFF.

V usage is TRBV11-3 and J usage is TRBJ2-1; TRBD2 aligns across 8 bases. The CDR3 covers 14 residues. Per germline, CDR1 SGHNT and CDR2 YENEEA. V was clipped by 3 bases and J by 5 bases; unmatched bases: 3. The CDR3 DNA reads as TGTGCCAGCAGCTTCCGGGGGGGCAACAATGAGCAGTTCTTC. It is translated as CASSFRGGNNEQFF.

The rearrangement uses TRBV7-8 and TRBJ2-7; 13 bases line up with TRBD2. Germline assignment: CDR1 SGHVS and CDR2 FQNEAQ. V dropped 6 bases and J dropped 4; count of bases not matched to a gene: 12. The CDR3 consists of 17 residues. The CDR3 region has the DNA TGTGCCAGCAGTCGGACTAGCGGGGGTCTAGATTGGTACGAGCAGTACTTC. Translating it yields CASSRTSGGLDWYEQYF.

This chain joins TRBV7-9 and TRBJ1-5; D is ambiguous. The V end lost 4 bases, the J end lost 4 bases, and 17 bases lay between the germline ends. Germline lookup yields CDR1 SEHNR and CDR2 FQNEAQ (reference sequence). The CDR3 contains 16 residues. The CDR3 here is CASSSGSGIYNQPQHF. In nucleotides, the CDR3 is TGTGCCAGCAGCTCCGGGTCCGGGATCTATAATCAGCCCCAGCATTTT.

The chain employs TRBV11-2 and TRBJ2-1; no clear D gene. V dropped 0 bases and J dropped 8 bases, with 20 bases sitting between them. Germline-derived CDR1 and CDR2 are SGHAT and FQNNGV. The CDR3 contains 17 residues. In nucleotides, the CDR3 is TGTGCCAGCAGCTTAGATCTTTTTCGGCTGACCGGAGATGAGCAGTTCTTC. This gives the protein CASSLDLFRLTGDEQFF.

This chain links TRBV6-5 with TRBJ2-7; D is undetermined. The V and J ends lost 10 bases and 7 bases respectively, with 17 bases between them. The CDR3 is 12 amino acids. Germline CDR1 is MNHEY and CDR2 is SVGAGI. CDR3 nucleotide sequence: TGTGCCACCCGTCGGTCAGACGTAGAGCAGTACTTC. As protein: CATRRSDVEQYF.

The chain links TRBV7-8 to TRBJ1-3; D remains ambiguous. The CDR3 consists of 14 residues. Trimming cost V 4 bases and J 7 bases, with 14 bases left between them. CDR1 and CDR2 (germline): SGHVS, FQNEAQ. The CDR3 region is CASSYLKRRNTIYF. The CDR3 DNA is TGTGCCAGCAGCTACCTGAAAAGACGGAACACCATATATTTT.

The chain carries TRBV5-1 and TRBJ1-2, with 9 nucleotides matching TRBD1. Trimming took 4 bases from V and 7 from J; bases not matched to a gene: 8. The CDR3 has 14 amino acids. In germline, CDR1 is SGHRS, CDR2 YFSETQ. The CDR3 loop is CASSPGQGTAGYTF. CDR3 nucleotides: TGCGCCAGCAGCCCAGGACAGGGGACCGCTGGCTACACCTTC.

This rearrangement joins TRBV7-8 to TRBJ1-6, with D possibly being TRBD1 (5 bases). The CDR3 spans 16 residues. Trimming cost V 5 bases and J 7 bases, with 18 bases left between them. The germline V gene encodes CDR1 SGHVS and CDR2 FQNEAQ. CDR3 DNA: TGTGCCAGCAGCAAAGCCTCCGGGACGGTAAATTCACCCCTCCACTTT. Residues: CASSKASGTVNSPLHF.

The chain combines TRBV28 with TRBJ2-3; weak D call: TRBD2 (6 bases). Germline CDR1 and CDR2: MDHEN and SYDVKM. V was shortened by 3 bases and J by 5 bases, with 15 bases between the two germline ends. CDR3 length equals 15 residues. CDR3 DNA: TGTGCCAGCAGTTTGGAGGGTTTCGGCTTAGATACGCAGTATTTT. Amino acids: CASSLEGFGLDTQYF.

The J gene is TRBJ2-2, the V gene TRBV19; perhaps TRBD1 as D (5 bases). CDR1 is LNHDA, CDR2 SQIVND, per germline (reference sequence). The germline V and J ends were trimmed by 7 bases and 2 bases, with 11 bases remaining between them. There are 14 residues in the CDR3. In DNA, the CDR3 is TGTGCCAGTATGGTAGGGGTCAACACCGGGGAGCTGTTTTTT. Protein sequence: CASMVGVNTGELFF.

The gene calls are TRBV4-1 and TRBJ1-2; no definite D call. Looked up from germline, CDR1 is MGHRA and CDR2 is YSYEKL. Trimming left V 5 bases short and J 0 bases short, with 16 bases between. CDR3 length equals 16 residues. The CDR3 loop reads CASSSRSSPSNYGYTF. CDR3 in DNA: TGCGCCAGCAGCTCCCGGTCGAGCCCTTCTAACTATGGCTACACCTTC.

This chain connects TRBV25-1 to TRBJ1-1; D is unresolved. V dropped 0 bases and J dropped 5 bases, with 10 bases sitting between them. Germline-derived CDR1 and CDR2 are MGHDK and SYGVNS. The CDR3 extends over 14 amino acids. CDR3 bases: TGTGCCAGCAGTGAATATCAGGAAGGGACTGAAGCTTTCTTT. Translation gives CASSEYQEGTEAFF. Together with reference TRBV25-1 and TRBJ1-1, the CDR3 gives the full variable domain: EADIYQTPRYLVIGTGKKITLECSQTMGHDKMYWYQQDPGMELHLIHYSYGVNSTEKGDLSSESTVSRIRTEHFPLTLESARPSHTSQYLCASSEYQEGTEAFFGQGTRLTVV.

This clone appeared a few times. The V and J genes are TRBV11-2 and TRBJ2-7; TRBD1 matches 7 bases. The CDR3 has 15 amino acids. The V and J ends lost 7 bases and 3 bases, in that order; junction bases with no gene match: 12. CDR1 is SGHAT and CDR2 is FQNNGV in the germline V gene. CDR3 loop: CASTAGGLTFYEQYF. The CDR3 coding sequence is TGTGCCAGCACGGCAGGGGGATTAACCTTCTACGAGCAGTACTTC.

The V and J genes are TRBV2 and TRBJ1-4; TRBD1 might be the D (6 bases). Trimming took off 11 bases at V and 6 bases at J, with 13 bases between the two ends. This CDR3 comprises 12 residues. Germline CDR1 is SNHLY and CDR2 is FYNNEI. CDR3 sequence reads: CAHRDVDEKLFF. For the CDR3, the DNA is TGTGCCCACAGGGACGTTGATGAAAAACTGTTTTTT.

The V gene is TRBV28, the J gene TRBJ1-4, with a possible D match to TRBD1 (5 bases). Germline V gene lookup returns CDR1 MDHEN and CDR2 SYDVKM. This CDR3 is 16 amino acids long. The germline V and J ends were trimmed by 3 bases and 5 bases, with 16 bases remaining between them. CDR3 sequence: CASSLVSRVGNEKLFF. The CDR3 DNA reads as TGTGCCAGCAGTTTGGTTTCCAGGGTTGGCAATGAAAAACTGTTTTTT. Using reference TRBV28 and TRBJ1-4 for the parts outside the CDR3, the full variable domain is DVKVTQSSRYLVKRTGEKVFLECVQDMDHENMFWYRQDPGLGLRLIYFSYDVKMKEKGDIPEGYSVSREKKERFSLILESASTNQTSMYLCASSLVSRVGNEKLFFGSGTQLSVL.

CDR3 sequence (DNA): TGTGCCAGCTCTGGGACTAGCGGGGGTGCAGATACGCAGTATTTT. Encoded protein: CASSGTSGGADTQYF. The chain carries TRBV18 and TRBJ2-3; 14 bases are a match to TRBD2. From germline, CDR1 is KGHSH and CDR2 LQKENI. There are 15 residues in the CDR3. The V segment lost 6 bases and the J segment 4 bases; nucleotides outside the gene matches: 3.

The chain combines TRBV28 with TRBJ1-2, with D perhaps TRBD1 (6 bases). The CDR3 sequence is 13 residues long. With 6 bases removed from V and 4 bases from J, the gap between germline ends came to 12 bases. Germline V gene sequence: CDR1 MDHEN, CDR2 SYDVKM. CDR3: CASSRGPSYGYTF. DNA for the CDR3: TGTGCCAGCAGCAGGGGCCCCTCCTATGGCTACACCTTC.

This clone was observed a handful of times. The rearrangement links TRBV27 to TRBJ1-1; a weak D match, TRBD1 (5 bases). The V gene lost 6 bases and the J gene lost 2 bases, with 22 bases spanning the gap. The CDR3 length is 17 residues. CDR1 is MNHEY and CDR2 is SMNVEV in the germline V gene (reference sequence). This chain's CDR3 is CASSSSFRAGKNTEAFF. The DNA for the CDR3 is TGTGCCAGCAGCTCCTCCTTCCGGGCAGGGAAAAACACTGAAGCTTTCTTT.

J is TRBJ1-1 and V is TRBV29-1; D is uncertain. The CDR3 runs to 13 residues. Germline CDR1 is SQVTM and CDR2 is ANQGSEA. Trimming shortened V by 1 base and J by 10 bases, and 16 bases separated the two germline ends. The CDR3 coding sequence is TGCAGCGTTGAAGGGAGGCAGAGATTCGGAGCTTTCTTT. This gives the protein CSVEGRQRFGAFF.

This clone was counted a single time. The chain joins TRBV5-1 to TRBJ2-7; no reliable D call. The CDR3 has 14 residues. The V and J ends lost 4 bases and 6 bases respectively, with 17 bases between them. Germline loops: CDR1 SGHRS, CDR2 YFSETQ. CDR3 bases: TGCGCCAGCAGCGACCTGAAGCAGGCCCGCGAGCAGTACTTC. This translates into CASSDLKQAREQYF.

By proportion, this clone is medium-sized. This chain links TRBV5-4 with TRBJ2-3; tentatively, D is TRBD2 (5 bases). CDR1 SGHNT and CDR2 YYREEE come from the germline V gene (reference sequence). Trimming pared 3 bases from V and 1 base from J, leaving 6 bases between. CDR3 length: 13 amino acids. CDR3 loop: CASSSGGTDTQYF. For the CDR3, the DNA is TGTGCCAGCAGCTCCGGGGGCACAGATACGCAGTATTTT.

The chain links TRBV5-1 to TRBJ2-3; D perhaps matches TRBD2 (6 bases). V shed 6 bases and J shed 8 bases, with 13 bases lying between them. Germline-derived CDR1 and CDR2 are SGHRS and YFSETQ. The CDR3 is made up of 12 amino acids. CDR3 loop: CASTPGRGTQYF. The CDR3 bases are TGCGCCAGCACCCCCGGGCGGGGTACGCAGTATTTT.